Included here is one T cell receptor beta chain sequence, with context. The record originates from a study of CD8 T cells in Susac syndrome. CDR1 SGDLS and CDR2 YYNGEE come from the germline V gene. The V end lost 2 bases, the J end lost 7 bases, and 6 bases lay between the germline ends. The CDR3 covers 12 residues. Random-hexamer reverse transcription was applied to about 0.45 to 1 ug RNA. Amplification of TCR beta CDR3 used immunoSEQ multiplex PCR across 54 Vbeta and 13 Jbeta. TCRdb reprocessed the immunoSEQ multiplex PCR reads via MiXCR and lists one record per CDR3 protein. The table records a few hundred thousand distinct CDR3 sequences, approximately 95% of them present only once. Sequencing of TCR beta was performed on blood CD8+ T cells and on blood CD4+ T cells. The patients who served as multiple sclerosis controls were treatment-naive and had stable or active relapsing-remitting disease that fulfilled the revised McDonald criteria. Bulk CD8+ and CD4+ cells came from magnetic negative isolation; CD8+ TEMRA by FACS.

The chain links TRBV9 to TRBJ2-2; D call uncertain. Specimen: CD4+ T cells from PBMCs. This receptor was identified in a human donor with multiple sclerosis. The CDR3 DNA follows: TGTGCCAGCAGCGTCCCATTCGGGGAGCTGTTTTTT. It is translated as CASSVPFGELFF.